The clone carrying this T cell receptor (beta chain) has only a few counts. Antigen unknown. Separate cDNA molecules each had unique molecular identifiers attached to them. TCRdb reprocessed the 5' RACE reads with MiXCR, giving one entry per CDR3 protein. Of about 39,000 distinct CDR3 sequences listed, 7.1% are singletons. The data stem from a study of early T cells in non-severe SARS-CoV-2 infection. Across the study: Chains from this unsorted whole-blood bulk RNA could not be paired. General study points: Comparison of clonotypes with VDJdb favored anti-spike CD8 responses while missing private and CD4 specificities.

The TCR originated in an adult who was a healthcare worker with PCR-confirmed SARS-CoV-2 infection or an uninfected control (not recorded which). The sample consisted of whole blood.

The CDR3 here is CASSLDTGGQPQHF. CDR3 nucleotides: TGTGCCAGCAGCTTAGACACGGGAGGTCAGCCCCAGCATTTT. This chain joins TRBV7-9 and TRBJ1-5; unclear D gene. V was pared by 1 base and J by 6 bases, with 10 bases between. The CDR3 spans 14 residues. Germline loops: CDR1 SEHNR, CDR2 FQNEAQ (reference sequence).